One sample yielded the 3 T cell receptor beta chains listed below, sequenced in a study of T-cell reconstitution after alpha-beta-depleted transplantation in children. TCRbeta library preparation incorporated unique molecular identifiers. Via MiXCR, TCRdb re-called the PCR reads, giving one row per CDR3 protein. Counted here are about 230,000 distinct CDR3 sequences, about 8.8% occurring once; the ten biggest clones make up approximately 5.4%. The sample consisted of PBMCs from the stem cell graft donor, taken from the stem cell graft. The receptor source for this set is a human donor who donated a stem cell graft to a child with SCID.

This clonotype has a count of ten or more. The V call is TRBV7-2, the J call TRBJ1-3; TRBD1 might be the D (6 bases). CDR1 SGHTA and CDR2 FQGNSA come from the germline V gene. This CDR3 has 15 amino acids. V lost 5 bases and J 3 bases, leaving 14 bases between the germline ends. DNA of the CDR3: TGTGCCAGCAGCGTAGGGGGGGTTGGTGGAAACACCATATATTTT. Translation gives CASSVGGVGGNTIYF.

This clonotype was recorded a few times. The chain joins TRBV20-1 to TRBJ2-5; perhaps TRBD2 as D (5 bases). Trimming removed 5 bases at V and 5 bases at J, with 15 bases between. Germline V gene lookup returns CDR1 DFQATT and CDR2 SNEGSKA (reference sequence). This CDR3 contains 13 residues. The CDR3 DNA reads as TGCAGTGCTCACGAGGGCGGAAGGGAGACCCAGTACTTC. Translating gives CSAHEGGRETQYF.

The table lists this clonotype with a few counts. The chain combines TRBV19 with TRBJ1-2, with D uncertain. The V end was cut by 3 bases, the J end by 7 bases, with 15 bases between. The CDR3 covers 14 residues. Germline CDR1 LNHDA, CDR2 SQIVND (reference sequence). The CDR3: CASSIPGRRSGYTF. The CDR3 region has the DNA TGTGCCAGTAGTATCCCCGGACGGAGATCTGGCTACACCTTC. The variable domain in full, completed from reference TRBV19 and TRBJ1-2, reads DGGITQSPKYLFRKEGQNVTLSCEQNLNHDAMYWYRQDPGQGLRLIYYSQIVNDFQKGDIAEGYSVSREKKESFPLTVTSAQKNPTAFYLCASSIPGRRSGYTFGSGTRLTVV.